This TCR beta chain was profiled in a study of blood T cell repertoires in COVID-19. For the study at large: Acute and convalescent COVID-19 specimens originated in the United States, Italy and Spain. PBMCs, B-cell-depleted T cells, or T cells were the source of the cDNA or gDNA that made up the material.

The V and J ends lost 5 bases and 0 bases respectively, with 13 bases between them. This CDR3 spans 15 amino acids. Germline V CDR1 and CDR2: SGHVS, FQNEAQ. In the original workflow: Nucleated cell number was recorded as an estimate derived from reference gene primer amplification. Libraries were prepared by immunoSEQ multiplex PCR; TCRdb keeps only in-frame clonotypes and omits some of them. Clonal size and the V and J genes are those of that table, whereas D and trimming came from the DNA. Among approximately 70,000 clones listed, 75% to 95% were seen once. This chain joins TRBV7-8 and TRBJ1-1; tentative D call: TRBD1 (5 bases). The sequenced sample was peripheral blood. The sequence came from a human donor with active COVID-19. The donor label of this sample is uncertain. Here the CDR3 reads CASSPGGVMNTEAFF. CDR3 nucleotide sequence: TGTGCCAGCAGCCCCGGAGGGGTCATGAACACTGAAGCTTTCTTT. Variable domain in full (rest from reference TRBV7-8 and TRBJ1-1): GAGVSQSPRYKVAKRGQDVALRCDPISGHVSLFWYQQALGQGPEFLTYFQNEAQLDKSGLPSDRFFAERPEGSVSTLKIQRTQQEDSAVYLCASSPGGVMNTEAFFGQGTRLTVV.